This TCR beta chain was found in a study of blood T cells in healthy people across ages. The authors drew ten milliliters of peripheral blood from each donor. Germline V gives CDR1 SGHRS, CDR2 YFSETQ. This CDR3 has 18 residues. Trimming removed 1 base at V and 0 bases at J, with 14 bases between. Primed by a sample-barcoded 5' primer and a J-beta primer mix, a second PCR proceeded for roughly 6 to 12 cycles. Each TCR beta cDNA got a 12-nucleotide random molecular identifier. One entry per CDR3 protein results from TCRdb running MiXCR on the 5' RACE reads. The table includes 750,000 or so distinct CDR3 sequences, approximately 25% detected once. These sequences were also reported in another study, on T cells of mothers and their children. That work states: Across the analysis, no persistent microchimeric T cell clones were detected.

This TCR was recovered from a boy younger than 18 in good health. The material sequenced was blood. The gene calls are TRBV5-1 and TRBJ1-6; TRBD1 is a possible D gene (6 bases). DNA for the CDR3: TGCGCCAGCAGCTTGCGGACAGCGGCATTCTCCTATAATTCACCCCTCCACTTT. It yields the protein CASSLRTAAFSYNSPLHF.